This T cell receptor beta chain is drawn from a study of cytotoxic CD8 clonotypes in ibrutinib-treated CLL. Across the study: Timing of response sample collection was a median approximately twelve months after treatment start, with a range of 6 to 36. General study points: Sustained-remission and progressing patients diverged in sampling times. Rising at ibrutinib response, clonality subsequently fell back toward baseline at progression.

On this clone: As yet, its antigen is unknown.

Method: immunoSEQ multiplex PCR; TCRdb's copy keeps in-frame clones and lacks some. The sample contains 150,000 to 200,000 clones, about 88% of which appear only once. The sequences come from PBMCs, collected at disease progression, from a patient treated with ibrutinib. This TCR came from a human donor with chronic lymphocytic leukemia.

The CDR3 loop is CASSLQRGPASNYGYTF. In DNA, the CDR3 is TGTGCCAGCAGCTTACAAAGGGGGCCGGCCTCTAACTATGGCTACACCTTC. The chain links TRBV7-2 to TRBJ1-2; 7 nucleotides match TRBD1. Germline V gives CDR1 SGHTA, CDR2 FQGNSA. V lost 2 bases and J lost 0; bases outside the gene matches: 9. The CDR3 is 17 residues long.